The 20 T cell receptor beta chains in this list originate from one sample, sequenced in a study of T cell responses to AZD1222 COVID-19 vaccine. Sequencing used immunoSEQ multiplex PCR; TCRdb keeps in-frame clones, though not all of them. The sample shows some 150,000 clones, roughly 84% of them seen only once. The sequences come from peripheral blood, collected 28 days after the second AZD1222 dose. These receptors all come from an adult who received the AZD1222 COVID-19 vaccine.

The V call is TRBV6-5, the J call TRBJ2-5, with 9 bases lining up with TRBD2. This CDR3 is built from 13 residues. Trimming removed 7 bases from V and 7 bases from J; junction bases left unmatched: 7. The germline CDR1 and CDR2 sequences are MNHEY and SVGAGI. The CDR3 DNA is TGTGCCAGCACTTCTAGCGGGGCTGGGACCCAGTACTTC. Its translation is CASTSSGAGTQYF.

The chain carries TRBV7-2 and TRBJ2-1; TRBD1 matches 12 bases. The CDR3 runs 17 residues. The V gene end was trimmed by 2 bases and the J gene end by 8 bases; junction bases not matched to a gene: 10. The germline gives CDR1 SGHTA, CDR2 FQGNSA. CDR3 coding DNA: TGTGCCAGCAGCTTAACCATTCCGGGACAGGGGGCCCATGAGCAGTTCTTC. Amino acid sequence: CASSLTIPGQGAHEQFF.

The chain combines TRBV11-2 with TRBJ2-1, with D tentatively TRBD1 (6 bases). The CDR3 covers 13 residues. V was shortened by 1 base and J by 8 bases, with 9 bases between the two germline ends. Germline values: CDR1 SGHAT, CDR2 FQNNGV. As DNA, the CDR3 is TGTGCCAGCAGCTTAGGGGGGCTCTATGAGCAGTTCTTC. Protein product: CASSLGGLYEQFF.

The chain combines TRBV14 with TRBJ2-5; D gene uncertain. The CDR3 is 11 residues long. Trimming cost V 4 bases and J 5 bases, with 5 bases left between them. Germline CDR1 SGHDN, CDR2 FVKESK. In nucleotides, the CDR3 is TGTGCCAGCAGCCGCGGCGAGACCCAGTACTTC. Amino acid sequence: CASSRGETQYF.

CDR3 residues: CASTHPKVFYTF. As DNA, the CDR3 is TGTGCCAGCACCCACCCCAAAGTTTTCTACACCTTC. The chain has TRBV2 and TRBJ1-2; D not certain. The CDR3 covers 12 residues. Trimming took 7 bases from V and 10 from J, leaving 16 bases between them. Germline V gene data show CDR1 as SNHLY and CDR2 as FYNNEI. Together with reference TRBV2 and TRBJ1-2, the CDR3 gives the full variable domain: EPEVTQTPSHQVTQMGQEVILRCVPISNHLYFYWYRQILGQKVEFLVSFYNNEISEKSEIFDDQFSVERPDGSNFTLKIRSTKLEDSAMYFCASTHPKVFYTFGSGTRLTVV.

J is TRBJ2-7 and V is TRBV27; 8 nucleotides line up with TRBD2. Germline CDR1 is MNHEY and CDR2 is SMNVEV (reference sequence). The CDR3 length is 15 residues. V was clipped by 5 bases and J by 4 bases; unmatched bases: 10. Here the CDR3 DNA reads TGTGCCAGCAGTGTCGAAGCGGGAGAGGTATACGAGCAGTACTTC. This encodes CASSVEAGEVYEQYF.

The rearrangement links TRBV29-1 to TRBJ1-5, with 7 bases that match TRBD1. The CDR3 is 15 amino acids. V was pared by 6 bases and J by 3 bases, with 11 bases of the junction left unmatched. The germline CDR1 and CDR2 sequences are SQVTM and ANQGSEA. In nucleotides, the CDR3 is TGCAGCGTGAGGGAAACAGGGGTGGACAATCAGCCCCAGCATTTT. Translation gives CSVRETGVDNQPQHF.

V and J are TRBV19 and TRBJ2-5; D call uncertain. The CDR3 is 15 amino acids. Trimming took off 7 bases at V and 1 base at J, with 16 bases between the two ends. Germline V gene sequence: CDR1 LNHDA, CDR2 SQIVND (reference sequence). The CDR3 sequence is CASTAAGNIQETQYF. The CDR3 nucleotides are TGTGCCAGTACCGCGGCAGGAAACATCCAAGAGACCCAGTACTTC.

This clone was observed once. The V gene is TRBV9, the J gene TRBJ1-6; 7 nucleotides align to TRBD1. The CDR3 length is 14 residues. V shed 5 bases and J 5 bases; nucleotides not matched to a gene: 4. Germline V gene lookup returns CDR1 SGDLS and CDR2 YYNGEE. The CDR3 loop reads CASRRTGDNSPLHF. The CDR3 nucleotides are TGTGCCAGCAGACGGACAGGTGATAATTCACCCCTCCACTTT.

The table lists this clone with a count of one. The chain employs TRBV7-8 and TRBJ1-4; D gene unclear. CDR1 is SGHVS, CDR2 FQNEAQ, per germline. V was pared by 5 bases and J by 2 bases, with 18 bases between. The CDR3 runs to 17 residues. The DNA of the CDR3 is TGTGCCAGCAGCCCCCGAACCTCGGTTTCGACTAATGAAAAACTGTTTTTT. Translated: CASSPRTSVSTNEKLFF.

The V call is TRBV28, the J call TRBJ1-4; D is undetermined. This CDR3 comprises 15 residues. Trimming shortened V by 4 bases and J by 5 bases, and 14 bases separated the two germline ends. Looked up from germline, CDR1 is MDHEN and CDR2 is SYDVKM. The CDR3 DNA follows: TGTGCCAGCAGTTCCCCCGCGGCGGGAAATGAAAAACTGTTTTTT. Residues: CASSSPAAGNEKLFF.

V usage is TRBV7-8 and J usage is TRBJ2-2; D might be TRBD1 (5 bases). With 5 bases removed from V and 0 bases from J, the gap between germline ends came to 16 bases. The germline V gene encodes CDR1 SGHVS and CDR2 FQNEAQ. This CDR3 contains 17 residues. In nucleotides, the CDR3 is TGTGCCAGCAGCATCCGGTCTGGGGCCTCGAACACCGGGGAGCTGTTTTTT. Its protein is CASSIRSGASNTGELFF.

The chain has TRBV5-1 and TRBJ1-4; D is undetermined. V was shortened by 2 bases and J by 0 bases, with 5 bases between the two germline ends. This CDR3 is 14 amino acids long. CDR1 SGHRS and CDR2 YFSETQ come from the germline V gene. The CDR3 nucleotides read TGCGCCAGCAGCTTTAACCCAACTAATGAAAAACTGTTTTTT. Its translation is CASSFNPTNEKLFF.

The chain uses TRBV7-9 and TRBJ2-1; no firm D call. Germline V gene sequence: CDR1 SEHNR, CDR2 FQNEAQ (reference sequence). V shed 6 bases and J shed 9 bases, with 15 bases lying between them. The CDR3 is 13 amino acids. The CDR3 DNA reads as TGTGCCAGCAGTTTGAAGGCTTTAAGTGAGCAGTTCTTC. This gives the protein CASSLKALSEQFF.

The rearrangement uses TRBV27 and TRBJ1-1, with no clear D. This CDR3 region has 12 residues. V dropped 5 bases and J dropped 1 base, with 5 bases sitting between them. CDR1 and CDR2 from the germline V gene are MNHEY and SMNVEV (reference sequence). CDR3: CASSQRNTEAFF. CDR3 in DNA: TGTGCCAGCAGTCAAAGGAACACTGAAGCTTTCTTT.

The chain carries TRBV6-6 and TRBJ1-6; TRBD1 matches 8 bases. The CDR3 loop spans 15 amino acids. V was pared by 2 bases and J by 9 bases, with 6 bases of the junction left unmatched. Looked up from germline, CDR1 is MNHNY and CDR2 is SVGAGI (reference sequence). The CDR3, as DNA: TGTGCCAGCAGTTACGACGGACAGGGAGGTTCACCCCTCCACTTT. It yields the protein CASSYDGQGGSPLHF.

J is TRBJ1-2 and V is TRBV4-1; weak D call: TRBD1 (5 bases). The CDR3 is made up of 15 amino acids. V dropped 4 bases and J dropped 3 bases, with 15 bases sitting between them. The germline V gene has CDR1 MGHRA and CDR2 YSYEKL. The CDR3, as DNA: TGCGCCAGCAGCCCCGGGCCGCTGGGGGACTATGGCTACACCTTC. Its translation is CASSPGPLGDYGYTF.

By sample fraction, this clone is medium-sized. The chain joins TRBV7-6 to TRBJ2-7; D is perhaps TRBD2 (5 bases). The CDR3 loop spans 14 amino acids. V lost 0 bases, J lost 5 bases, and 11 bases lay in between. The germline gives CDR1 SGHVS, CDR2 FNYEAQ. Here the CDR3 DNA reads TGTGCCAGCAGCTTAGCGGGTCCCGGGGACGAGCAGTACTTC. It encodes CASSLAGPGDEQYF.

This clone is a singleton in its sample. CDR3 amino acids: CASSKGGAITPQHF. The CDR3 region has the DNA TGTGCCAGCAGCAAGGGGGGAGCTATCACGCCCCAGCATTTT. The chain combines TRBV6-5 with TRBJ1-5, with D possibly matching TRBD1 (6 bases). This CDR3 is built from 14 residues. Germline CDR1 reads MNHEY; CDR2 reads SVGAGI. V was cut by 6 bases and J by 9 bases, with 18 bases left in between.

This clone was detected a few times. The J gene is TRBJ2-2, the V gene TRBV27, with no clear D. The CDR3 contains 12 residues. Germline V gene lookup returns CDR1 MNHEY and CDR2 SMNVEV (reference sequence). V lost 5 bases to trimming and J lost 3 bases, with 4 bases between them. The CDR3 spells CASSVHTGELFF. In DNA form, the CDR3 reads TGTGCCAGCAGTGTCCACACCGGGGAGCTGTTTTTT.